Below, 2 T cell receptor beta chains from the same sample are listed, as sequenced in a study of CD8 T cells in ankylosing spondylitis. TCRdb reprocessed the 5' RACE reads with MiXCR, giving one entry per CDR3 protein. Here the sample spans around 340,000 distinct CDR3 sequences, approximately 20% being singletons. The sequenced material came from blood, either unsorted or a sorted T cell fraction (not recorded which). The receptors derive from a male donor with ankylosing spondylitis or in good health (not recorded which).

J is TRBJ1-2 and V is TRBV11-2; D is ambiguous. This CDR3 has 15 amino acids. The V end was cut by 5 bases, the J end by 8 bases, with 21 bases between. Germline V gene sequence: CDR1 SGHAT, CDR2 FQNNGV. The CDR3 DNA reads as TGTGCCAGCAGCCCCTCATCCGGGCCCCTCGGGGGCTACACCTTC. Its translation is CASSPSSGPLGGYTF.

This clonotype was counted between two and nine times. The chain links TRBV6-2 or TRBV6-3 to TRBJ2-7, with D perhaps matching TRBD1 or TRBD2 (6 bases each). The V end was cut by 0 bases, the J end by 7 bases, with 13 bases between. This CDR3 has 14 residues. From germline, CDR1 is MNHEY and CDR2 SVGEGT. The CDR3 region is CASSYSSGAGEQYF. The CDR3 DNA reads TGTGCCAGCAGTTACTCTTCGGGGGCCGGTGAGCAGTACTTC.